This T cell receptor (beta chain) was recorded in a study of OX40 agonist ivuxolimab in advanced cancers. A word on this clone: Its antigen is undetermined.

Only in-frame clones appear in the TCRdb table, and some are missing; sequencing was by immunoSEQ multiplex PCR. The sample yields about 85,000 clones, about 88% seen once. The CDR3 is 14 residues long. V lost 7 bases, J lost 7 bases, and 17 bases lay in between. The germline V gene has CDR1 LNHDA and CDR2 SQIVND (reference sequence). Findings and limits, study-wide: It was not determined which antigens were specifically recognized by the peripheral T cells that had undergone clonal expansion. At doses 0.1 to 3.0 mg/kg, CD4+ and CD8+ clones expanded. The study found among the lowest clonal expansion in partial responders at 0.1-3.0 mg/kg.

The sequence came from an adult with an advanced solid tumor such as melanoma, head and neck, liver or kidney cancer. V and J are TRBV19 and TRBJ2-1, with a tentative D call TRBD1 (5 bases). The starting material was CD4+ or CD8+ T cells sorted from blood, obtained in a trial of the OX40 agonist ivuxolimab. As DNA, the CDR3 is TGTGCCAGTATCAGAGACCCAGGGAAAAATGAGCAGTTCTTC. Its translation: CASIRDPGKNEQFF.